This T cell receptor beta chain was obtained from a study of T cell responses to AZD1222 COVID-19 vaccine. As for the study in general: Recipients boosted at about 4 weeks or about 12 weeks are pooled.

Notes on this clone: Its antigen is not identified.

The table came from immunoSEQ multiplex PCR; TCRdb's copy has only in-frame clones and leaves some out. In the table there are about 88,000 clones, about 90% of which are singletons. Study-level points and caveats: Baseline seropositivity occurred in only six or seven AZD1222 recipients. In a largely white British group with more females than males, clonal diversity was possibly underestimated. In all cases, repertoires were sampled only after the peak T cell response.

Germline V lookup: CDR1 LNHDA, CDR2 SQIVND (reference sequence). The CDR3 sequence is 18 residues long. V lost 3 bases and J 4 bases, leaving 22 bases between the germline ends. The sequenced sample was peripheral blood, obtained on day 0 of AZD1222 vaccination. This clonotype originated in an adult in good health. This chain links TRBV19 with TRBJ2-1; possible D gene TRBD2, 6 bases. The CDR3 protein is CASSIDGGDLATYNEQFF. Written as DNA, the CDR3 is TGTGCCAGTAGTATCGACGGAGGGGATCTAGCCACTTACAATGAGCAGTTCTTC.